Presented here are 13 T cell receptor beta chains from one specimen sequenced in a study of cytomegalovirus exposure and HLA in healthy donors. PCR primers comprised 60 Vbeta and 13 Jbeta primers. Method: immunoSEQ multiplex PCR; TCRdb's copy keeps in-frame clones and lacks some. Its table lists 80,000 to 95,000 clones. The sequencing sample was made of PBMCs. Receptor source: a woman aged 25 to 39 in good health and CMV-seronegative.

J is TRBJ2-1 and V is TRBV30; a weak D match, TRBD2 (7 bases). This CDR3 region has 14 residues. Trimming left V 2 bases short and J 6 bases short, with 14 bases between. Germline values: CDR1 GTSNPN, CDR2 SVGIG (reference sequence). The CDR3: CAWSFGGAFNEQFF. In DNA, the CDR3 is TGTGCCTGGAGTTTTGGGGGGGCTTTCAATGAGCAGTTCTTC.

The chain employs TRBV5-4 and TRBJ2-5, with 8 nucleotides matching TRBD2. The ends lost 2 bases at V and 1 base at J; junction bases unmatched: 7. This CDR3 region has 16 residues. Germline CDR1 SGHNT, CDR2 YYREEE (reference sequence). The CDR3 nucleotides are TGTGCCAGCAGCTTAGGGGGACTAGGTGTCCAAGAGACCCAGTACTTC. Its protein is CASSLGGLGVQETQYF.

The chain combines TRBV6-6 with TRBJ1-1; D is uncertain. This CDR3 region has 11 residues. Per germline, CDR1 MNHNY and CDR2 SVGAGI (reference sequence). V lost 6 bases to trimming and J lost 5 bases, with 7 bases between them. The CDR3 DNA follows: TGTGCCAGCAGGGTAACAACTGAAGCTTTCTTT. This codes for CASRVTTEAFF.

The DNA of the CDR3 is TGTGCCAGCTGTTCGCCGACAAGCATGAACACTGAAGCTTTCTTT. Its translation: CASCSPTSMNTEAFF. This chain links TRBV11-2 with TRBJ1-1; no definite D call. With 8 bases removed from V and 0 bases from J, the gap between germline ends came to 16 bases. This CDR3 contains 15 residues. The germline V gene encodes CDR1 SGHAT and CDR2 FQNNGV.

This chain links TRBV30 with TRBJ1-1, with D unclear. The germline CDR1 and CDR2 sequences are GTSNPN and SVGIG (reference sequence). The CDR3 has 15 amino acids. V was pared by 3 bases and J by 6 bases, with 20 bases between. The CDR3 reads CAWRLDTVLGAEAFF. CDR3 nucleotide sequence: TGTGCCTGGAGGCTCGACACGGTTCTGGGAGCTGAAGCTTTCTTT.

The rearrangement links TRBV29-1 to TRBJ2-3, with D maybe TRBD1 (5 bases). The CDR3 spans 14 residues. Germline values: CDR1 SQVTM, CDR2 ANQGSEA. V was cut by 1 base and J by 0 bases, with 8 bases left in between. CDR3 protein: CSVEGGASTDTQYF. In nucleotides, the CDR3 is TGCAGCGTTGAAGGTGGGGCCAGCACAGATACGCAGTATTTT.

V gene TRBV6-6 combines with J gene TRBJ2-3, with D uncertain. Per germline, CDR1 MNHNY and CDR2 SVGAGI (reference sequence). Trimming stripped 2 bases from V and 6 bases from J, with 6 bases between. This CDR3 spans 12 amino acids. CDR3: CASSYRADTQYF. CDR3 sequence (DNA): TGTGCCAGCAGTTACCGTGCGGATACGCAGTATTTT.

The rearrangement links TRBV28 to TRBJ1-5, with 11 positions matching TRBD1. CDR3 length equals 18 residues. Per germline, CDR1 MDHEN and CDR2 SYDVKM. Unmatched junction bases numbered 14, after V lost 6 bases and J lost 4 bases. The CDR3 nucleotides are TGTGCCAGCAGCCCCTTCAGGACAGGGGGCAGCCGGAATCAGCCCCAGCATTTT. Its protein is CASSPFRTGGSRNQPQHF.

The genes are TRBV4-1 and TRBJ2-1; tentatively, D is TRBD2 (6 bases). The CDR3 sequence is 18 residues long. Germline CDR1 is MGHRA and CDR2 is YSYEKL. Trimming cost V 1 base and J 5 bases, with 21 bases left between them. The CDR3 loop is CASSQVVGRGTFDNEQFF. As DNA, the CDR3 is TGCGCCAGCAGCCAAGTAGTGGGACGGGGGACCTTCGACAATGAGCAGTTCTTC.

The genes are TRBV19 and TRBJ2-2; 9 nucleotides line up with TRBD1. This CDR3 has 16 residues. Germline V gives CDR1 LNHDA, CDR2 SQIVND (reference sequence). V was pared by 5 bases and J by 4 bases, with 8 bases of the junction left unmatched. The CDR3 is CASSVRQGVGTGELFF. Written as DNA, the CDR3 is TGTGCCAGTAGTGTTAGACAGGGGGTTGGCACCGGGGAGCTGTTTTTT.

The chain employs TRBV7-2 and TRBJ1-1; 7 nucleotides agree with TRBD1. This CDR3 is built from 15 residues. The germline CDR1 and CDR2 sequences are SGHTA and FQGNSA. Trimming cost V 5 bases and J 5 bases; bases outside gene matches: 11. This CDR3 reads CASSGHMTGRTEAFF. The CDR3 DNA follows: TGTGCCAGCAGCGGACACATGACAGGGAGAACTGAAGCTTTCTTT.

The V and J genes are TRBV2 and TRBJ1-2; 7 bases align to TRBD1. The germline gives CDR1 SNHLY, CDR2 FYNNEI. This CDR3 is 13 amino acids long. V shed 3 bases and J 8 bases; nucleotides not matched to a gene: 6. This chain's CDR3 is CASSENRGTGYTF. In nucleotides, the CDR3 is TGTGCCAGCAGTGAGAACAGGGGTACCGGCTACACCTTC.

The gene calls are TRBV11-2 and TRBJ1-1; TRBD1 is a possible D gene (5 bases). Germline V gives CDR1 SGHAT, CDR2 FQNNGV. This CDR3 is 15 amino acids long. Trimming stripped 3 bases from V and 0 bases from J, with 11 bases between. The chain's CDR3 is CASSLSGTMNTEAFF. The CDR3 DNA is TGTGCCAGCAGCTTGTCAGGGACTATGAACACTGAAGCTTTCTTT.